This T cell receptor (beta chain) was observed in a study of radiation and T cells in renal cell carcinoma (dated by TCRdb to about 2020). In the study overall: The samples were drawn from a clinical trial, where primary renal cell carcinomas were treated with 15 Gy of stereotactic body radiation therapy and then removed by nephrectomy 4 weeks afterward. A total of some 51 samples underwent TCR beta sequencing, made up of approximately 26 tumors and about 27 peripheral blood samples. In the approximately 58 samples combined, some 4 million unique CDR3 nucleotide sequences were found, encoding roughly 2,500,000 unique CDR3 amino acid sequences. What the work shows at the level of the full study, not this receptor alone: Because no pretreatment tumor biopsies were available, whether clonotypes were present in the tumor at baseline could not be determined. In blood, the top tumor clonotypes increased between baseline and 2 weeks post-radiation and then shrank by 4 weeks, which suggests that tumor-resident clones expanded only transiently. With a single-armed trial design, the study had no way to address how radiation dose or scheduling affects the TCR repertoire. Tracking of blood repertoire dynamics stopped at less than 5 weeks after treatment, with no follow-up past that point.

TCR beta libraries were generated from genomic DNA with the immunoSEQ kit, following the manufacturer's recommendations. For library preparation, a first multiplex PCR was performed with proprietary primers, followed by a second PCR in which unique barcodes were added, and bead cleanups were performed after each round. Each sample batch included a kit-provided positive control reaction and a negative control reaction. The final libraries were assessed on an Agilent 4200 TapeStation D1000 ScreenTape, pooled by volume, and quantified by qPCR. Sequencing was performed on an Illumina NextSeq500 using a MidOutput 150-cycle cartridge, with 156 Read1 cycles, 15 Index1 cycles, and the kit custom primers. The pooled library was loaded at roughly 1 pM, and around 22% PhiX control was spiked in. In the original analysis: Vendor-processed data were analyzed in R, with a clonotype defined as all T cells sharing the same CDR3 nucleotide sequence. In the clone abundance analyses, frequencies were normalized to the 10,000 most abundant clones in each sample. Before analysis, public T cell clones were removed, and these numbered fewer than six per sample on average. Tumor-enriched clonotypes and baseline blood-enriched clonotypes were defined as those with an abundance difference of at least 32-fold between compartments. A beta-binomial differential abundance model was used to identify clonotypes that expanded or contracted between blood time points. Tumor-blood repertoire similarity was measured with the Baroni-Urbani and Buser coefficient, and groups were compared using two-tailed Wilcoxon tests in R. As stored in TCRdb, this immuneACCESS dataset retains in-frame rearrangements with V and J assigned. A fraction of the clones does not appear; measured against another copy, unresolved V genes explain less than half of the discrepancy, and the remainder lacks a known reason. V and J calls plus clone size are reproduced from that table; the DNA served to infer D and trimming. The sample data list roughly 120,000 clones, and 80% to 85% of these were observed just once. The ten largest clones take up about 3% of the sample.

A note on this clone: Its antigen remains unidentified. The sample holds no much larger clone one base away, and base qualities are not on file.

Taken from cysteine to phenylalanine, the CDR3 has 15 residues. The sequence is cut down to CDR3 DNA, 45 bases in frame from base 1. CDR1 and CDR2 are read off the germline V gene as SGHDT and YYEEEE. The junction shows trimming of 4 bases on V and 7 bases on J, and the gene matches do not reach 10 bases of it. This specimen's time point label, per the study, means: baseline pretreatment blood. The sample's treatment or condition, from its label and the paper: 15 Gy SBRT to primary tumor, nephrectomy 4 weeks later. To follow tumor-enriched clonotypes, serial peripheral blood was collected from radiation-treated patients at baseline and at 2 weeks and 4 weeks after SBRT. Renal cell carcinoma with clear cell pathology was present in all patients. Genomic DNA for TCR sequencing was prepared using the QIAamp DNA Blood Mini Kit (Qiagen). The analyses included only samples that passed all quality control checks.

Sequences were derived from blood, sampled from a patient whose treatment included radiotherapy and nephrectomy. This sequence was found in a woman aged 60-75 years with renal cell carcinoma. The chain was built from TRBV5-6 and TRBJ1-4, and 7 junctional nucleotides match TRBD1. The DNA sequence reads TGTGCCAGCAGCCCACGTGTAGGGGGCGTTGAAAAACTGTTTTTT. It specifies CASSPRVGGVEKLFF.